The 8 T cell receptor beta chains below come from one sample, sequenced in a study of blood T cell repertoires in COVID-19. Here immunoSEQ multiplex PCR was the method, and the copy in TCRdb shows in-frame clones only, minus some. The data contain 200,000 to 250,000 clones, roughly 85% of them singletons. Sequencing input: peripheral blood. These receptors originate from a woman between 18 and 30 years old who had recovered from COVID-19.

The chain recombines TRBV6-5 with TRBJ1-1; tentatively, D is TRBD1 (6 bases). This CDR3 contains 13 residues. Germline-derived CDR1 and CDR2 are MNHEY and SVGAGI. V was pared by 7 bases and J by 3 bases, with 12 bases between. In DNA form, the CDR3 reads TGTGCCAGCACAGGGGCCCCTTACACTGAAGCTTTCTTT. This codes for CASTGAPYTEAFF.

V is TRBV6-2 or TRBV6-3 and J is TRBJ1-5; 8 bases are shared with TRBD1. V dropped 5 bases and J dropped 7; count of bases not matched to a gene: 4. Germline V CDR1 and CDR2: MNHEY, SVGEGT. The CDR3 is 13 amino acids. The CDR3 DNA reads TGTGCCAGCAGTGGACAGGGTTTACAGCCCCAGCATTTT. It encodes CASSGQGLQPQHF.

The chain couples TRBV11-1 to TRBJ2-7, with a tentative D call TRBD1 (7 bases). The length of the CDR3 is 16 residues. Trimming pared 2 bases from V and 4 bases from J, leaving 18 bases between. The germline V gene has CDR1 SGHAT and CDR2 FQDESV (reference sequence). The CDR3 sequence is CASSLTPGGSGYEQYF. DNA for the CDR3: TGTGCCAGCAGCTTAACGCCAGGGGGAAGCGGGTACGAGCAGTACTTC.

The rearrangement joins TRBV28 to TRBJ1-3; unclear D gene. Trimming pared 5 bases from V and 9 bases from J, leaving 11 bases between. Looked up from germline, CDR1 is MDHEN and CDR2 is SYDVKM. The length of the CDR3 is 12 residues. This CDR3 reads CASSTSRATIYF. CDR3 in DNA: TGTGCCAGCAGTACCTCGAGGGCCACCATATATTTT.

The V call is TRBV10-3, the J call TRBJ2-7; TRBD2 matches 10 bases. This CDR3 spans 13 amino acids. The ends lost 11 bases at V and 2 bases at J; junction bases unmatched: 6. Germline V gene lookup returns CDR1 ENHRY and CDR2 SYGVKD. CDR3 in amino acids: CAVGLAATYEQYF. The CDR3 region has the DNA TGTGCCGTCGGACTAGCGGCTACCTACGAGCAGTACTTC.

This chain joins TRBV2 and TRBJ2-7; D remains ambiguous. Germline values: CDR1 SNHLY, CDR2 FYNNEI. V lost 7 bases, J lost 2 bases, and 21 bases lay in between. This CDR3 comprises 16 residues. In DNA form, the CDR3 reads TGTGCCAGCATCCGCCCAACAAATTACAACACCTACGAGCAGTACTTC. It yields the protein CASIRPTNYNTYEQYF.

The chain couples TRBV11-2 to TRBJ1-1; possibly TRBD1 for D (6 bases). V dropped 1 base and J dropped 5 bases, with 11 bases sitting between them. CDR1 and CDR2 (germline): SGHAT, FQNNGV. The CDR3 is made up of 14 amino acids. CDR3 sequence (DNA): TGTGCCAGCAGCTTAGTCCCAGGGGTGACTGAAGCTTTCTTT. It translates to CASSLVPGVTEAFF.

The chain links TRBV5-1 to TRBJ1-1, with 8 bases matching TRBD1. CDR1 and CDR2 from the germline V gene are SGHRS and YFSETQ. Trimming at V came to 8 bases and at J to 1 base, leaving 7 bases not matched to a gene. This CDR3 region has 14 residues. CDR3 nucleotides: TGCGCCAGTAGACGGACAGGGCGGAACACTGAAGCTTTCTTT. It codes for CASRRTGRNTEAFF.